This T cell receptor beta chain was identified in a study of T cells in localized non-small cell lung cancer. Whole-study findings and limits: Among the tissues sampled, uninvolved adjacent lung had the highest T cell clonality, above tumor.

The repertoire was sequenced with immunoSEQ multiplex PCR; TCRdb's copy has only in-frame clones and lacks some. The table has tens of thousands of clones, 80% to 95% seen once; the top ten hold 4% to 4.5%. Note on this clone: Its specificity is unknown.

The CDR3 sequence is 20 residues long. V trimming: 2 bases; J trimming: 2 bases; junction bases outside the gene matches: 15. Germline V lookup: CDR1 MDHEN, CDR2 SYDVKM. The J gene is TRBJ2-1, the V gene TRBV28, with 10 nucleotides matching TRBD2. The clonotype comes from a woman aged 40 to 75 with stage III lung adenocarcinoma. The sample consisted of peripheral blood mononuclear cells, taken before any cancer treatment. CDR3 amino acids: CASSLLTYSGRAGAYNEQFF. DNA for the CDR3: TGTGCCAGCAGTTTACTGACTTACAGCGGGAGGGCCGGGGCCTACAATGAGCAGTTCTTC.